This TCR beta chain is from a study of T cells after posttransplantation cyclophosphamide. This related bone marrow graft donor gave peripheral blood on the day of marrow donation. Findings and caveats of the study: Later post-transplant blood repertoires were often dominated by donor CD8+ memory clones. TRB overlap between skin or GI tissue T cells and blood was limited.

Data came from immunoSEQ multiplex PCR; TCRdb stores just in-frame clones and leaves some out. The sample lists just over 65,000 clones; over 85% were seen once. Germline V gene data show CDR1 as MDHEN and CDR2 as SYDVKM. The CDR3 runs to 14 residues. V was pared by 6 bases and J by 7 bases, with 4 bases of the junction left unmatched. As regards this clone: Its antigen remains unidentified.

The sequence was obtained from a woman in her 30s in good health and a related stem cell transplant donor. The sample taken for sequencing was PBMCs. The J gene is TRBJ1-6, the V gene TRBV28, with 9 positions matching TRBD1. CDR3 sequence: CASSIGTGNSPLHF. CDR3 sequence (DNA): TGTGCCAGCAGCATCGGGACAGGGAATTCACCCCTCCACTTT.